Below, 8 T cell receptor beta chains from the same sample are listed, as sequenced in a study of cytomegalovirus exposure and HLA in healthy donors. PCR primers comprised 60 Vbeta and 13 Jbeta primers. The assay was immunoSEQ multiplex PCR, and TCRdb's table has in-frame clones only and misses some. The table shows 50,000 to 55,000 clones, with roughly four fifths occurring only once. The sequenced sample consisted of PBMCs. The receptors come from a boy younger than 18 in good health and CMV-seropositive.

The gene calls are TRBV14 and TRBJ2-3, with 8 bases fitting TRBD1. The germline gives CDR1 SGHDN, CDR2 FVKESK. The CDR3 runs 15 residues. The ends lost 4 bases at V and 4 bases at J; junction bases unmatched: 7. Here the CDR3 reads CASSPGRGLADTQYF. CDR3 sequence (DNA): TGTGCCAGCAGCCCAGGCAGGGGGCTGGCAGATACGCAGTATTTT. The variable domain in full, completed from reference TRBV14 and TRBJ2-3, reads EAGVTQFPSHSVIEKGQTVTLRCDPISGHDNLYWYRRVMGKEIKFLLHFVKESKQDESGMPNNRFLAERTGGTYSTLKVQPAELEDSGVYFCASSPGRGLADTQYFGPGTRLTVL.

The gene calls are TRBV7-2 and TRBJ2-5, with D possibly matching TRBD2 (5 bases). Germline CDR1 SGHTA, CDR2 FQGNSA. V lost 5 bases and J 2 bases, leaving 12 bases between the germline ends. The CDR3 has 14 amino acids. CDR3 DNA sequence: TGTGCCAGCAGCCCGAATCGGGGACAAGAGACCCAGTACTTC. Amino acid sequence: CASSPNRGQETQYF.

This clone has a single count. The chain joins TRBV7-9 to TRBJ2-7, with a possible D match to TRBD1 (5 bases). Trimming pared 3 bases from V and 5 bases from J, leaving 14 bases between. The CDR3 runs 14 residues. Germline-derived CDR1 and CDR2 are SEHNR and FQNEAQ (reference sequence). The CDR3 loop is CASSLRTPPDEQYF. In nucleotides, the CDR3 is TGTGCCAGCAGCTTGCGGACACCGCCGGACGAGCAGTACTTC.

This clone was detected only once. The genes are TRBV6-1 and TRBJ1-6; D unclear. There are 11 residues in the CDR3. Germline V CDR1 and CDR2: MNHNS, SASEGT. V lost 3 bases and J 11 bases, leaving 5 bases between the germline ends. The CDR3 loop reads CASSDYPPLHF. Written as DNA, the CDR3 is TGTGCCAGCAGTGATTATCCACCCCTCCACTTT.

This chain uses TRBV7-3 with TRBJ2-1; 9 bases map to TRBD2. The germline V gene encodes CDR1 SGHTA and CDR2 FQGTGA. The CDR3 is made up of 16 amino acids. V was pared by 2 bases and J by 8 bases, with 10 bases of the junction left unmatched. The DNA for the CDR3 is TGTGCCAGCAGCTTACTACGGCGGGGGGGCCGGGATGAGCAGTTCTTC. Its protein product is CASSLLRRGGRDEQFF.

This chain connects TRBV7-9 to TRBJ1-2; 7 nucleotides agree with TRBD1. In germline, CDR1 is SEHNR, CDR2 FQNEAQ (reference sequence). J lost 7 bases, V lost 1 base, and 12 bases had no gene match. The CDR3 totals 16 residues. CDR3 residues: CASSLVRSTGLSGYTF. DNA for the CDR3: TGTGCCAGCAGCTTAGTGAGGTCGACAGGGCTCTCTGGCTACACCTTC.

The chain employs TRBV7-9 and TRBJ1-4; a weak D match, TRBD1 (6 bases). Germline values: CDR1 SEHNR, CDR2 FQNEAQ (reference sequence). Trimming shortened V by 6 bases and J by 3 bases, and 11 bases separated the two germline ends. The CDR3 spans 14 residues. The CDR3 sequence: CASSLDSSNEKLFF. CDR3 nucleotides: TGTGCCAGCAGTCTGGACAGCTCTAATGAAAAACTGTTTTTT.

The V gene is TRBV11-2, the J gene TRBJ2-1; TRBD2 might be the D (7 bases). V lost 10 bases, J lost 8 bases, and 15 bases lay in between. The CDR3 extends over 12 amino acids. CDR1 is SGHAT and CDR2 is FQNNGV in the germline V gene. The CDR3 region has the DNA TGTGCCACCGGGGGGCTGTCGGATGAGCAGTTCTTC. It encodes CATGGLSDEQFF.